Listed below are T cell receptor beta chains from one sample, sequenced in a study of response to subunit inactivated influenza vaccine. TCRdb redid the calling of the RT-PCR reads with MiXCR, one entry per CDR3 protein. The profile shows roughly 780,000 distinct CDR3 sequences, 15% to 20% of them singletons. The source material was PBMCs from blood, sampled 5 to 6 days after vaccination. The source of these receptors is a middle-aged man who received an inactivated influenza vaccine. Each CDR3 is given with its conserved first and last residue. A D gene is named only where the DNA matches it firmly. Rows may omit the clone size; those that give it use once, few, many or a size class.

J: TRBJ2-2; length: 13; V: TRBV29-1; size: many; D: -; DNA: TGCAGCGTTGGGATCTTGAACACCGGGGAGCTGTTTTTT; CDR3: CSVGILNTGELFF
J: TRBJ2-7; length: 14; V: TRBV20-1; size: few; D: TRBD2; DNA: TGCAGTGCTTTTAGCGGGAGGAGGTCCTACGAGCAGTACTTC; CDR3: CSAFSGRRSYEQYF
J: TRBJ2-1; length: 11; V: TRBV29-1; size: few; D: -; DNA: TGCAGCGTTGAGGGTCATCATGAGCAGTTCTTC; CDR3: CSVEGHHEQFF
J: TRBJ1-1; length: 16; V: TRBV20-1; size: few; D: -; DNA: TGCAGTGCTAGAGTTCCGGGCTTGTCAAGGAACACTGAAGCTTTCTTT; CDR3: CSARVPGLSRNTEAFF
J: TRBJ2-5; length: 15; V: TRBV7-2; size: -; D: TRBD2; DNA: TGTGCCAGCAGCGCCCGACTAGCGGGGTCAGAGACCCAGTACTTC; CDR3: CASSARLAGSETQYF
J: TRBJ2-7; length: 17; V: TRBV4-2; size: -; D: -; DNA: TGTGCCAGCAGCCATACGGAATTGAACAGGGACTCCTACGAGCAGTACTTC; CDR3: CASSHTELNRDSYEQYF
J: TRBJ2-1; length: 15; V: TRBV5-1; size: -; D: -; DNA: TGCGCCAGCAGCTTGGACCTAGTCTCCTACAATGAGCAGTTCTTC; CDR3: CASSLDLVSYNEQFF
J: TRBJ1-2; length: 13; V: TRBV18; size: once; D: -; DNA: TGTGCCAGCTCACCACGGACCTCTCGGGGCTACACCTTC; CDR3: CASSPRTSRGYTF
J: TRBJ2-3; length: 14; V: TRBV7-9; size: few; D: -; DNA: TGTGCCAGCAGCTATCAGACCCAGGCAGATACGCAGTATTTT; CDR3: CASSYQTQADTQYF
J: TRBJ2-7; length: 12; V: TRBV6-2/TRBV6-3; size: few; D: -; DNA: TGTGCCAGCAAGACAGGATCCTACGAGCAGTACTTC; CDR3: CASKTGSYEQYF
J: TRBJ1-4; length: 15; V: TRBV5-1; size: -; D: TRBD1; DNA: TGCGCCAGCAGCCCCTGGGACAGGGGTAGTGAAAAACTGTTTTTT; CDR3: CASSPWDRGSEKLFF
J: TRBJ1-5; length: 15; V: TRBV12-3/TRBV12-4; size: few; D: TRBD1; DNA: TGTGCCAGCAGTTTATACAGGGGTCCCAATCAGCCCCAGCATTTT; CDR3: CASSLYRGPNQPQHF
J: TRBJ2-1; length: 16; V: TRBV7-9; size: once; D: -; DNA: TGTGCCAGCAGCTTAGACTGGCAGGGTTCATACTATGAGCAGTTCTTC; CDR3: CASSLDWQGSYYEQFF
J: TRBJ2-3; length: 15; V: TRBV12-3/TRBV12-4; size: -; D: -; DNA: TGTGCCAGCAACCTGGGCCAGGGAATCACAGATACGCAGTATTTT; CDR3: CASNLGQGITDTQYF
J: TRBJ2-3; length: 15; V: TRBV5-1; size: -; D: TRBD2; DNA: TGCGCCAGCAGGCTAACGGGAGGGACGGCAGATACGCAGTATTTT; CDR3: CASRLTGGTADTQYF
J: TRBJ2-1; length: 16; V: TRBV6-5; size: -; D: -; DNA: TGTGCCAGCAGTTCCCCAGGGGATGGGACTTACAATGAGCAGTTCTTC; CDR3: CASSSPGDGTYNEQFF
J: TRBJ2-5; length: 15; V: TRBV7-9; size: few; D: -; DNA: TGTGCCAGCAGCTTGACGGGGGAGGTGCAAGAGACCCAGTACTTC; CDR3: CASSLTGEVQETQYF
J: TRBJ2-3; length: 16; V: TRBV28; size: -; D: -; DNA: TGTGCCAGCAGTTCCGGGTGGGGGACTGTTACAGATACGCAGTATTTT; CDR3: CASSSGWGTVTDTQYF
J: TRBJ2-5; length: 13; V: TRBV12-3/TRBV12-4; size: many; D: -; DNA: TGTGCCAGCAGTCCGACCCCACAAGAGACCCAGTACTTC; CDR3: CASSPTPQETQYF
J: TRBJ1-1; length: 15; V: TRBV10-3; size: -; D: TRBD1; DNA: TGTGCCATCAAGAGACAGGGGGGGTCGAACACTGAAGCTTTCTTT; CDR3: CAIKRQGGSNTEAFF
J: TRBJ2-1; length: 14; V: TRBV29-1; size: many; D: TRBD1; DNA: TGCAGCGTTGACGGGGTACAGGGGTATGTTGAGCAGTTCTTC; CDR3: CSVDGVQGYVEQFF
J: TRBJ2-5; length: 13; V: TRBV11-1; size: few; D: -; DNA: TGTGCCAGCAGCCCAGACTCAGTGGGTCCCCTCCACTTC; CDR3: CASSPDSVGPLHF
J: TRBJ2-5; length: 15; V: TRBV5-1; size: -; D: TRBD2; DNA: TGCGCCAGCAGCTCCCGACTAGCGGCCAGGGAGACCCAGTACTTC; CDR3: CASSSRLAARETQYF
J: TRBJ2-7; length: 13; V: TRBV11-2; size: few; D: -; DNA: TGTGCCAGCAGCATCGGACAACTCTACGAGCAGTACTTC; CDR3: CASSIGQLYEQYF
J: TRBJ2-7; length: 14; V: TRBV20-1; size: -; D: -; DNA: TGCAGTGCTAGTGATCCCAGTAACTCCTACGAGCAGTACTTC; CDR3: CSASDPSNSYEQYF
J: TRBJ2-7; length: 11; V: TRBV29-1; size: many; D: -; DNA: TGCAGCGTTGAAGATATCTCGCAGCAGTACTTC; CDR3: CSVEDISQQYF
J: TRBJ1-1; length: 13; V: TRBV12-3/TRBV12-4; size: many; D: -; DNA: TGTGCCAGCAGTTATCGCTGGGACACTGAAGCTTTCTTT; CDR3: CASSYRWDTEAFF
J: TRBJ2-7; length: 15; V: TRBV5-1; size: few; D: -; DNA: TGCGCCAGCAGCTTGGCCGGGAACAGCAAGAACGAGCAGTACTTC; CDR3: CASSLAGNSKNEQYF
J: TRBJ1-1; length: 17; V: TRBV7-2; size: few; D: TRBD1; DNA: TGTGCCAGCAGCTTAGTACCCGCTGGACAGGTCAACACTGAAGCTTTCTTT; CDR3: CASSLVPAGQVNTEAFF
J: TRBJ2-5; length: 18; V: TRBV11-1; size: -; D: TRBD1; DNA: TGTGCCAGCAGCCCTCGCGGCACAGGGGGCAGTAAGAAAGAGACCCAGTACTTC; CDR3: CASSPRGTGGSKKETQYF
J: TRBJ2-1; length: 15; V: TRBV20-1; size: few; D: TRBD1; DNA: TGCAGTGCTAGATATGGACAGGGGGGATACAATGAGCAGTTCTTC; CDR3: CSARYGQGGYNEQFF
J: TRBJ1-1; length: 14; V: TRBV29-1; size: many; D: -; DNA: TGCAGCGTTGGATACCAGGGCGTGAACACTGAAGCTTTCTTT; CDR3: CSVGYQGVNTEAFF
J: TRBJ2-5; length: 15; V: TRBV5-1; size: -; D: -; DNA: TGCGCCAGCAGCTTGGGAGGGCGCTCCGGGGGGACCCAGTACTTC; CDR3: CASSLGGRSGGTQYF
J: TRBJ2-3; length: 15; V: TRBV7-9; size: -; D: TRBD1; DNA: TGTGCCAGCAGTTCCAAGGCAGGGGGAGCAGATACGCAGTATTTT; CDR3: CASSSKAGGADTQYF
J: TRBJ1-1; length: 13; V: TRBV29-1; size: few; D: -; DNA: TGCAGCGTCGTCTCGACATTGAACACTGAAGCTTTCTTT; CDR3: CSVVSTLNTEAFF
J: TRBJ2-5; length: 16; V: TRBV5-1; size: few; D: TRBD2; DNA: TGCGCCAGCAGCTTGGAAGCTAGCGGGAGCGGAGAGACCCAGTACTTC; CDR3: CASSLEASGSGETQYF
J: TRBJ1-2; length: 15; V: TRBV3-1; size: -; D: TRBD1; DNA: TGTGCCAGCAGCCCAGGCTCGGGACAGACGTATGGCTACACCTTC; CDR3: CASSPGSGQTYGYTF
J: TRBJ2-7; length: 17; V: TRBV7-2; size: few; D: TRBD2; DNA: TGTGCCAGCAGCAGACGCGGACTAGCGGGAGCAAAGTACGAGCAGTACTTC; CDR3: CASSRRGLAGAKYEQYF
J: TRBJ2-1; length: 13; V: TRBV20-1; size: -; D: -; DNA: TGCAGTGCTCCTTCGGGGCCCTACAATGAGCAGTTCTTC; CDR3: CSAPSGPYNEQFF
J: TRBJ1-5; length: 19; V: TRBV10-3; size: many; D: TRBD1; DNA: TGTGCCATCAGTGAAGATGGGTGGGCAGGGGGAAATAGCAATCAGCCCCAGCATTTT; CDR3: CAISEDGWAGGNSNQPQHF
J: TRBJ2-3; length: 18; V: TRBV5-5; size: -; D: TRBD2; DNA: TGTGCCAGCAGCTTGTGGCGCGGGGGGCTTCGGGGCACAGATACGCAGTATTTT; CDR3: CASSLWRGGLRGTDTQYF
J: TRBJ2-3; length: 15; V: TRBV20-1; size: -; D: -; DNA: TGCAGTGCTAGTAACCCGAGGAGGGCGGGAGATACGCAGTATTTT; CDR3: CSASNPRRAGDTQYF